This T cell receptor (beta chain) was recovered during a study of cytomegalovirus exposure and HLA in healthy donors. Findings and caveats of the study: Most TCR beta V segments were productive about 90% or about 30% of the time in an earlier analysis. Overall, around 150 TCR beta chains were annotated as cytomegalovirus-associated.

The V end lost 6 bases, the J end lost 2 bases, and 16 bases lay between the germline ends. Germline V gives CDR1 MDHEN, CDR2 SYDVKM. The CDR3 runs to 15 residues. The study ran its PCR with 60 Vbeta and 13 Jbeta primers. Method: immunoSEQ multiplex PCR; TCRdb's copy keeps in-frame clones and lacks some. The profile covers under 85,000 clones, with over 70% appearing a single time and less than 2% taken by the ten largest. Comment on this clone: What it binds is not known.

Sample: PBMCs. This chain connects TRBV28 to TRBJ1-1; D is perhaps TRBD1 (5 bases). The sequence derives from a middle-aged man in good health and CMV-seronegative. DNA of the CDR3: TGTGCCAGCAGGGGCGGGGGGTATGGCAACACTGAAGCTTTCTTT. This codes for CASRGGGYGNTEAFF.